This TCR beta chain comes out of a study of T cell responses to AZD1222 COVID-19 vaccine. Germline V lookup: CDR1 KGHSY, CDR2 FQNENV. Trimming took 5 bases from V and 7 from J; bases not matched to a gene: 12. The CDR3 spans 16 residues. Clones were sequenced by immunoSEQ multiplex PCR, and TCRdb holds only the in-frame ones, with some missing. This table holds around 140,000 clones, 85% to 95% found once. The study, taken as a whole, reports: Spike-specific TCR repertoires showed rising breadth and depth after two AZD1222 doses.

Of note for this clone: Its antigen remains unknown.

This clonotype was obtained from an adult in good health. Sequencing used peripheral blood, obtained on day 0 of AZD1222 vaccination. The chain is built from TRBV16 and TRBJ1-5, with TRBD1 identical over 9 bases. CDR3 DNA sequence: TGTGCCAGCAGCTCTACTCGACAGGGGGAGAGCCAGCCCCAGCATTTT. Its translation is CASSSTRQGESQPQHF.